One and the same sample provided the 31 T cell receptor beta chains below, sequenced in a study of T cells in Graves' hyperthyroidism and ophthalmopathy. Researchers took RNA transcripts and amplified the TCR beta CDR3 regions from them. The HTBI primer set was used in a first-round RT-PCR of the TCR CDR3. One entry per CDR3 protein results from TCRdb running MiXCR on the multiplex PCR reads. The table lists around 700,000 distinct CDR3 sequences, around a sixth of them singletons. The source material was blood. The receptor source for this set is a woman aged 45-59 years with Graves' hyperthyroidism that later progressed to Graves' ophthalmopathy.

CDR3 bases: TGTGCCAGCAGTTTGTTGACAGGGAGGGAAGCTTTCTTT. This encodes CASSLLTGREAFF. The chain recombines TRBV28 with TRBJ1-1, with 7 bases that match TRBD1. The germline V gene encodes CDR1 MDHEN and CDR2 SYDVKM. V lost 3 bases and J lost 8; bases outside the gene matches: 6. This CDR3 is 13 amino acids long.

The chain has TRBV2 and TRBJ1-5, with 8 bases that match TRBD1. V dropped 9 bases and J dropped 9; count of bases not matched to a gene: 7. This CDR3 comprises 12 residues. Germline CDR1 and CDR2: SNHLY and FYNNEI. CDR3 sequence (DNA): TGTGCCAGGGGGACAGGCGAGGGGCCCCAGCATTTT. Protein product: CARGTGEGPQHF.

The sample holds a few counts of this clonotype. The rearrangement links TRBV6-1 to TRBJ1-5; 7 bases align to TRBD1. Trimming at V came to 6 bases and at J to 0 bases, leaving 11 bases not matched to a gene. Looked up from germline, CDR1 is MNHNS and CDR2 is SASEGT. The CDR3 length is 17 residues. CDR3 amino acids: CASSTGTDLYSNQPQHF. In DNA, the CDR3 is TGTGCCAGCAGCACCGGGACAGACCTGTATAGCAATCAGCCCCAGCATTTT.

Turning to this clonotype: A read error is possible here, since a much larger clone lies one base away. V is TRBV11-2 and J is TRBJ1-2; D unclear. The germline V and J ends were trimmed by 2 bases and 4 bases, with 11 bases remaining between them. Germline CDR1 and CDR2: SGHAT and FQNNGV. This CDR3 is 14 amino acids long. CDR3 nucleotides: TGTGCCAGCAGCTTAAACGTAGGGCCCTATGGCTACACCTTC. Translation gives CASSLNVGPYGYTF.

This clonotype was counted at least ten times. The chain has TRBV2 and TRBJ1-1, with no clear D. The CDR3 has 16 amino acids. Germline loops: CDR1 SNHLY, CDR2 FYNNEI. V lost 6 bases and J lost 4, with 21 bases in between. Here the CDR3 reads CASSLTPIRSGTEAFF. CDR3 in DNA: TGTGCCAGCAGCCTGACCCCGATAAGGTCGGGCACTGAAGCTTTCTTT.

This clonotype was seen at least ten times. The chain uses TRBV12-3 or TRBV12-4 and TRBJ1-1; no clear D. The germline V and J ends were trimmed by 8 bases and 5 bases, with 15 bases remaining between them. This CDR3 has 13 residues. The CDR3 is CASPPSGVTEAFF. The CDR3 region has the DNA TGTGCCAGCCCGCCCAGTGGGGTGACTGAAGCTTTCTTT.

A few counts support this clonotype. The chain combines TRBV30 with TRBJ2-3; 10 bases fit TRBD2. Germline V gene data show CDR1 as GTSNPN and CDR2 as SVGIG (reference sequence). V lost 0 bases, J lost 5 bases, and 5 bases stayed unmatched. The CDR3 contains 15 residues. CDR3 nucleotide sequence: TGTGCCTGGAGTGTACATAGCGGGGGGTTAGATACGCAGTATTTT. The encoded protein is CAWSVHSGGLDTQYF.

The chain carries TRBV12-3 or TRBV12-4 and TRBJ2-1; D remains ambiguous. The V and J ends lost 1 base and 7 bases respectively, with 11 bases between them. The CDR3 is made up of 14 amino acids. CDR3 in amino acids: CASSLVRYQNEQFF. DNA of the CDR3: TGTGCCAGCAGTTTAGTCCGATACCAAAATGAGCAGTTCTTC.

This clonotype showed up many times. The V call is TRBV9, the J call TRBJ2-1; 7 positions agree with TRBD1. V trimming: 0 bases; J trimming: 12 bases; junction bases outside the gene matches: 6. The CDR3 has 13 residues. Germline CDR1 SGDLS, CDR2 YYNGEE. CDR3 protein: CASSVATGWVQFF. CDR3 DNA sequence: TGTGCCAGCAGCGTAGCGACAGGGTGGGTGCAGTTCTTC.

The rearrangement joins TRBV11-2 to TRBJ2-7; TRBD1 matches at 7 bases. V shed 5 bases, J shed 3 bases, and the junction held 13 bases outside the gene matches. The CDR3 consists of 16 residues. Germline V gene data show CDR1 as SGHAT and CDR2 as FQNNGV. The CDR3 DNA follows: TGTGCCAGCAGCCCCCTCCGGGACAGATTTGGCTACGAGCAGTACTTC. This encodes CASSPLRDRFGYEQYF.

This clonotype was recorded a few times. The chain is built from TRBV6-1 and TRBJ1-4; perhaps TRBD1 as D (6 bases). Looked up from germline, CDR1 is MNHNS and CDR2 is SASEGT. V lost 6 bases and J lost 3, with 14 bases in between. The CDR3 contains 15 residues. The CDR3 DNA sequence: TGTGCCAGCAGCCGCTCCTCAGGGGCTAATGAAAAACTGTTTTTT. It translates to CASSRSSGANEKLFF.

J is TRBJ2-2 and V is TRBV19; possible D gene TRBD2, 5 bases. This CDR3 has 16 amino acids. Trimming cost V 3 bases and J 1 base, with 12 bases left between them. CDR1 is LNHDA and CDR2 is SQIVND in the germline V gene (reference sequence). CDR3 residues: CASSIPIGRNTGELFF. The CDR3 region has the DNA TGTGCCAGTAGTATCCCGATTGGGAGGAACACCGGGGAGCTGTTTTTT.

The V and J genes are TRBV14 and TRBJ2-2; D unresolved. The V end was cut by 4 bases, the J end by 2 bases, with 11 bases between. This CDR3 has 15 amino acids. CDR1 and CDR2 from the germline V gene are SGHDN and FVKESK. The DNA for the CDR3 is TGTGCCAGCAGCCCATCCGCGGACAACACCGGGGAGCTGTTTTTT. This translates into CASSPSADNTGELFF.

A few counts support this clonotype. The gene calls are TRBV19 and TRBJ1-2; weak D call: TRBD1 (6 bases). Germline V gene data show CDR1 as LNHDA and CDR2 as SQIVND (reference sequence). Trimming pared 3 bases from V and 0 bases from J, leaving 11 bases between. There are 15 residues in the CDR3. This CDR3 is CASSIGQSSNYGYTF. DNA of the CDR3: TGTGCCAGTAGTATCGGACAGAGTTCTAACTATGGCTACACCTTC.

This chain links TRBV27 with TRBJ2-4, with D maybe TRBD1 (6 bases). The CDR3 length is 13 residues. Deletions cut 3 bases from V and 8 bases from J, with 11 bases between. Germline assignment: CDR1 MNHEY and CDR2 SMNVEV (reference sequence). CDR3 in DNA: TGTGCCAGCAGTTTGAACAGGGAAGACATTCAGTACTTC. Amino acids: CASSLNREDIQYF.

This clonotype was picked up many times. This chain uses TRBV3-1 with TRBJ2-5; D is perhaps TRBD2 (5 bases). V was trimmed by 4 bases and J by 5 bases, leaving 14 bases between them. The CDR3 sequence is 14 residues long. In germline, CDR1 is LGHDT, CDR2 YNNKEL (reference sequence). In DNA, the CDR3 is TGTGCCAGCAGCCTTCTGGGGAGCGCTGAGACCCAGTACTTC. It yields the protein CASSLLGSAETQYF.

This clonotype was detected many times. The V and J genes are TRBV6-1 and TRBJ1-1; D gene unclear. CDR3 length: 15 residues. Trimming shortened V by 6 bases and J by 1 base, and 15 bases separated the two germline ends. Germline V gene data show CDR1 as MNHNS and CDR2 as SASEGT. The CDR3 protein is CASRFLTPSNTEAFF. The CDR3 nucleotides are TGTGCCAGCAGATTCCTGACCCCCTCGAACACTGAAGCTTTCTTT.

This clonotype was observed many times. This chain connects TRBV2 to TRBJ1-1; D is possibly TRBD1 (5 bases). V shed 5 bases and J shed 6 bases, with 13 bases lying between them. Germline CDR1 reads SNHLY; CDR2 reads FYNNEI. This CDR3 comprises 13 residues. The CDR3 spells CASSPGRFSEAFF. In DNA form, the CDR3 reads TGTGCCAGCAGTCCAGGGAGGTTCTCTGAAGCTTTCTTT.

There are a few counts of this clonotype. The CDR3 here is CASSSAGNDNEQFF. The CDR3 coding sequence is TGTGCCAGCAGCTCTGCCGGGAACGACAATGAGCAGTTCTTC. The rearrangement uses TRBV7-9 and TRBJ2-1, with a possible D match to TRBD2 (5 bases). V dropped 4 bases and J dropped 5 bases, with 12 bases sitting between them. The germline CDR1 and CDR2 sequences are SEHNR and FQNEAQ (reference sequence). The CDR3 loop spans 14 amino acids. Looking up the rest from reference TRBV7-9 and TRBJ2-1 gives the full variable domain: DTGVSQNPRHKITKRGQNVTFRCDPISEHNRLYWYRQTLGQGPEFLTYFQNEAQLEKSRLLSDRFSAERPKGSFSTLEIQRTEQGDSAMYLCASSSAGNDNEQFFGPGTRLTVL.

This clonotype was counted many times. The J gene is TRBJ1-5, the V gene TRBV6-1; 10 bases match TRBD1. CDR1 MNHNS and CDR2 SASEGT come from the germline V gene. There are 15 residues in the CDR3. Trimming at V came to 6 bases and at J to 1 base, leaving 3 bases not matched to a gene. CDR3 coding DNA: TGTGCCAGCAGGCGACAGGGGGCAAGCAATCAGCCCCAGCATTTT. This encodes CASRRQGASNQPQHF.

This clonotype has only one observation. This chain links TRBV15 with TRBJ1-5; 9 positions agree with TRBD1. CDR1 and CDR2 from the germline V gene are LNHNV and YYDKDF (reference sequence). V lost 4 bases and J lost 9; bases outside the gene matches: 13. The CDR3 runs 16 residues. CDR3 sequence (DNA): TGTGCCACCAGCATCCGCCCGGGACAGGGCGCTCGGCCCCAGCATTTT. Translated: CATSIRPGQGARPQHF.

The gene calls are TRBV19 and TRBJ2-1; the D gene is possibly TRBD2 (5 bases). Trimming stripped 1 base from V and 4 bases from J, with 23 bases between. The CDR3 loop spans 19 amino acids. Per the germline V gene, CDR1 is LNHDA and CDR2 is SQIVND (reference sequence). The CDR3 spells CASSIVAGPRILGYNEQFF. In DNA, the CDR3 is TGTGCCAGTAGTATAGTCGCGGGCCCGAGGATATTGGGTTACAATGAGCAGTTCTTC.

This clonotype was recorded many times. This chain links TRBV5-6 with TRBJ2-7, with 9 bases that match TRBD1. This CDR3 has 12 amino acids. V lost 5 bases to trimming and J lost 7 bases; unmatched junction nucleotides: 4. Looked up from germline, CDR1 is SGHDT and CDR2 is YYEEEE. CDR3 region: CASRQGAREQYF. CDR3 in DNA: TGTGCCAGCAGACAGGGGGCGCGGGAGCAGTACTTC.

This clonotype was seen more than once but under ten times. The V gene is TRBV7-9, the J gene TRBJ2-3; possible D gene TRBD1, 6 bases. Germline CDR1 reads SEHNR; CDR2 reads FQNEAQ (reference sequence). The CDR3 extends over 15 amino acids. Trimming left V 2 bases short and J 8 bases short, with 17 bases between. For the CDR3, the DNA is TGTGCCAGCAGCTTATCCGCAGGGAAGGGGGTTACGCAGTATTTT. It yields the protein CASSLSAGKGVTQYF.

This chain links TRBV28 with TRBJ1-5, with D tentatively TRBD1 (5 bases). The V end was cut by 2 bases, the J end by 8 bases, with 10 bases between. The CDR3 is 13 residues long. Germline assignment: CDR1 MDHEN and CDR2 SYDVKM. This CDR3 reads CASSLTGDEPQHF. The CDR3 region has the DNA TGTGCCAGCAGTTTAACGGGGGATGAGCCCCAGCATTTT.

The V and J genes are TRBV19 and TRBJ1-2, with a possible D match to TRBD1 (6 bases). CDR1 and CDR2 from the germline V gene are LNHDA and SQIVND (reference sequence). The CDR3 is 14 residues long. V lost 3 bases and J lost 3, with 11 bases in between. CDR3 in amino acids: CASSISGEDYGYTF. The CDR3 bases are TGTGCCAGTAGTATTTCAGGGGAAGACTATGGCTACACCTTC.

The rearrangement uses TRBV20-1 and TRBJ1-4; 9 bases line up with TRBD1. Germline V gene sequence: CDR1 DFQATT, CDR2 SNEGSKA (reference sequence). The CDR3 covers 15 residues. Trimming cost V 0 bases and J 5 bases; bases outside gene matches: 4. The CDR3 protein is CSARDHGTGNEKLFF. DNA of the CDR3: TGCAGTGCTAGAGATCATGGGACAGGGAATGAAAAACTGTTTTTT.

The rearrangement joins TRBV29-1 to TRBJ2-1; D call uncertain. The V and J ends lost 7 bases and 7 bases respectively, with 17 bases between them. The CDR3 totals 13 residues. The V gene's germline CDR1 is SQVTM and CDR2 ANQGSEA. CDR3 DNA sequence: TGCAGCGCTACCCAGCGAGTGGATAATGAGCAGTTCTTC. It specifies CSATQRVDNEQFF.

This CDR3 is CASTTPVDNQPQHF. CDR3 bases: TGTGCCAGCACTACCCCGGTAGACAATCAGCCCCAGCATTTT. The V and J genes are TRBV6-1 and TRBJ1-5, with D uncertain. V lost 7 bases to trimming and J lost 3 bases, with 13 bases between them. The CDR3 is made up of 14 amino acids. Germline V gene data show CDR1 as MNHNS and CDR2 as SASEGT.

Ten or more counts support this clonotype. V gene TRBV11-1 combines with J gene TRBJ1-1; D might be TRBD1 (6 bases). CDR1 is SGHAT, CDR2 FQDESV, per germline (reference sequence). The CDR3 runs to 16 residues. Trimming cost V 5 bases and J 6 bases, with 22 bases left between them. In DNA form, the CDR3 reads TGTGCCAGCAGCCCCAGACCCCGGGGGGCGACGGCTGAAGCTTTCTTT. As protein: CASSPRPRGATAEAFF.

The chain employs TRBV20-1 and TRBJ1-6, with a possible D match to TRBD1 (5 bases). Deletions cut 5 bases from V and 5 bases from J, with 22 bases between. Germline V CDR1 and CDR2: DFQATT, SNEGSKA (reference sequence). The CDR3 consists of 17 residues. The CDR3 DNA is TGCAGTGCTCCCCCCCCGCTCGGGGCGGACCATAATTCACCCCTCCACTTT. Its protein product is CSAPPPLGADHNSPLHF.